This entry lists 25 T cell receptor beta chains sequenced from one sample in a study of Ad26.COV2.S vaccination and SARS-CoV-2 variants (dated by TCRdb to the early 2020s). The intended sense of this specimen's treatment or condition label: around 19 received Ad26.COV2.S at low or high dose, single or two shots; about 5 received placebo; per-sample allocation not given. Repertoires of vaccine and placebo recipients were sequenced from samples collected on day 63 after the first injection. Libraries were prepared through the immunoSEQ multiplex PCR assay. Not all clones reach the TCRdb copy of this immuneACCESS table, which keeps in-frame sequences only. Checked studies attribute under half of the gap to unresolved V genes and leave the rest unexplained. The sample profile shows around 300,000 clones; about 89% of them were found once. The ten largest clonotypes hold 5% of the sample. Sample: peripheral blood, taken in a trial of Ad26.COV2.S vaccine versus placebo. The receptors derive from a person aged 18-65 years who received the Ad26.COV2.S COVID-19 vaccine or a placebo.

The rearrangement uses TRBV5-4 and TRBJ2-7; D possibly matches TRBD1 or TRBD2 (5 bases each). Germline CDR1 SGHNT, CDR2 YYREEE (reference sequence). Trimming left V 4 bases short and J 0 bases short, with 11 bases between. This CDR3 comprises 14 residues. CDR3 sequence reads: CASSPGTDSYEQYF. The DNA of the CDR3 is TGTGCCAGCAGCCCAGGGACCGACTCCTACGAGCAGTACTTC. The complete variable domain, with remaining parts taken from reference TRBV5-4 and TRBJ2-7, reads ETGVTQSPTHLIKTRGQQVTLRCSSQSGHNTVSWYQQALGQGPQFIFQYYREEENGRGNFPPRFSGLQFPNYSSELNVNALELDDSALYLCASSPGTDSYEQYFGPGTRLTVT.

This chain joins TRBV5-5 and TRBJ2-4; D may be TRBD1 (6 bases). Trimming removed 4 bases from V and 0 bases from J, with 14 bases in between. This CDR3 region has 16 residues. Germline lookup yields CDR1 SGHKS and CDR2 YYEKEE (reference sequence). CDR3: CASSTPGAIAKNIQYF. CDR3 nucleotides: TGTGCCAGCAGCACCCCAGGGGCGATAGCCAAAAACATTCAGTACTTC.

The V gene is TRBV6-5, the J gene TRBJ2-4; weak D call: TRBD1 (5 bases). V was pared by 11 bases and J by 3 bases, with 11 bases between. The CDR3 runs 12 residues. CDR1 and CDR2 (germline): MNHEY, SVGAGI. Here the CDR3 DNA reads TGTGCCCTTGGGCAGGGCAAAAACATTCAGTACTTC. Protein product: CALGQGKNIQYF.

CDR3 nucleotides: TGTGCCACCAGCATGGGGTATCCGGATGGCTACACCTTC. It specifies CATSMGYPDGYTF. V gene TRBV15 combines with J gene TRBJ1-2, with unresolved D. The germline CDR1 and CDR2 sequences are LNHNV and YYDKDF (reference sequence). Trimming left V 4 bases short and J 6 bases short, with 12 bases between. The length of the CDR3 is 13 residues.

The J gene is TRBJ2-7, the V gene TRBV3-1 (or the pseudogene TRBV3-2), with a possible D match to TRBD2 (6 bases). V shed 4 bases and J shed 3 bases, with 10 bases lying between them. CDR1 and CDR2 (germline): LGHDT, YNNKEL (reference sequence). The CDR3 has 13 amino acids. CDR3 in DNA: TGTGCCAGCAGCCCGGGACTCTTCTACGAGCAGTACTTC. Its translation is CASSPGLFYEQYF.

V and J are TRBV28 and TRBJ2-2; 8 positions match TRBD1. This CDR3 region has 16 residues. Germline V gene lookup returns CDR1 MDHEN and CDR2 SYDVKM. With V trimmed by 3 bases and J by 6 bases, 9 bases remained unmatched. In DNA form, the CDR3 reads TGTGCCAGCAGTTTGCCGGGACAGGTCCTCTCCGGGGAGCTGTTTTTT. Its protein is CASSLPGQVLSGELFF.

The chain combines TRBV29-1 with TRBJ2-2, with 7 bases identical to TRBD2. The germline V gene encodes CDR1 SQVTM and CDR2 ANQGSEA. The CDR3 totals 17 residues. V lost 1 base to trimming and J lost 1 base; unmatched junction nucleotides: 9. CDR3 sequence: CSVEGWTGGQNTGELFF. The CDR3 DNA reads as TGCAGCGTTGAAGGCTGGACGGGAGGCCAGAACACCGGGGAGCTGTTTTTT.

The chain carries TRBV7-9 and TRBJ2-7, with 8 positions matching TRBD2. This CDR3 region has 16 residues. The V gene end was trimmed by 1 base and the J gene end by 0 bases; junction bases not matched to a gene: 5. The V gene's germline CDR1 is SEHNR and CDR2 FQNEAQ (reference sequence). The CDR3 DNA sequence: TGTGCCAGCAGCTTAGGTGGCGGGAGGACCTCCTACGAGCAGTACTTC. This gives the protein CASSLGGGRTSYEQYF.

The chain links TRBV28 to TRBJ2-7; 7 bases fit TRBD1. With 5 bases clipped from V and 4 bases from J, the junction kept 8 bases outside the gene matches. The CDR3 covers 14 residues. Germline values: CDR1 MDHEN, CDR2 SYDVKM. CDR3: CASSAPGTAYEQYF. Here the CDR3 DNA reads TGTGCCAGCAGTGCCCCCGGGACAGCATACGAGCAGTACTTC.

V is TRBV19 and J is TRBJ1-6, with D uncertain. Per the germline V gene, CDR1 is LNHDA and CDR2 is SQIVND (reference sequence). There are 17 residues in the CDR3. Trimming removed 6 bases at V and 11 bases at J, with 26 bases between. CDR3 sequence: CASRVSEVGRHEAPLHF. DNA for the CDR3: TGTGCCAGTAGGGTTTCCGAGGTCGGGCGTCATGAAGCACCCCTCCACTTT.

The chain is built from TRBV2 and TRBJ2-7; D is undetermined. This CDR3 contains 13 residues. Germline CDR1 is SNHLY and CDR2 is FYNNEI. V was shortened by 4 bases and J by 3 bases, with 10 bases between the two germline ends. The CDR3 nucleotides read TGTGCCAGCAGTGGCCCCTTCGACTACGAGCAGTACTTC. Its translation is CASSGPFDYEQYF.

The V gene is TRBV19, the J gene TRBJ2-3, with TRBD2 as a possible D gene (6 bases). The CDR3 extends over 14 amino acids. Trimming removed 1 base from V and 5 bases from J, with 10 bases in between. Germline CDR1 reads LNHDA; CDR2 reads SQIVND (reference sequence). The CDR3 region is CASSIGLVGDTQYF. The CDR3 DNA reads TGTGCCAGTAGTATAGGACTAGTTGGAGATACGCAGTATTTT.

This chain uses TRBV19 with TRBJ2-2; 9 bases match TRBD1. The germline gives CDR1 LNHDA, CDR2 SQIVND (reference sequence). CDR3 length: 16 residues. The V segment lost 5 bases and the J segment 5 bases; nucleotides outside the gene matches: 9. CDR3 sequence (DNA): TGTGCCAGTAGTCTGTCCGGGACAGGGATGACCGGGGAGCTGTTTTTT. Translating gives CASSLSGTGMTGELFF.

This chain's CDR3 is CATMSTSSYNEQFF. The CDR3 bases are TGTGCCACCATGTCGACAAGTTCCTACAATGAGCAGTTCTTC. V gene TRBV24-1 combines with J gene TRBJ2-1; D gene unclear. The V gene's germline CDR1 is KGHDR and CDR2 SFDVKD. The CDR3 is 14 residues long. Trimming took 8 bases from V and 1 from J, leaving 11 bases between them.

The J gene is TRBJ1-5, the V gene TRBV6-5; D unclear. The V and J ends lost 4 bases and 7 bases respectively, with 11 bases between them. The CDR3 totals 13 residues. Germline V CDR1 and CDR2: MNHEY, SVGAGI. CDR3 DNA: TGTGCCAGCAGTTCCGGGGTGAAGCAGCCCCAGCATTTT. Residues: CASSSGVKQPQHF.

The chain employs TRBV5-1 and TRBJ2-2, with 8 bases that match TRBD1. The CDR3 is 15 amino acids. In germline, CDR1 is SGHRS, CDR2 YFSETQ. V gave up 4 bases and J gave up 4 bases; unmatched junction bases: 6. CDR3 region: CASSRDRYSTGELFF. The CDR3 DNA follows: TGCGCCAGCAGCAGGGACAGGTATTCCACCGGGGAGCTGTTTTTT.

The rearrangement uses TRBV2 and TRBJ1-5, with a possible D match to TRBD1 (6 bases). Germline V lookup: CDR1 SNHLY, CDR2 FYNNEI. Trimming pared 7 bases from V and 12 bases from J, leaving 19 bases between. The CDR3 is 13 amino acids. The CDR3 DNA is TGTGCCAGCACCGGGCAGGGGAAGCTGGGCCAGCATTTT. It specifies CASTGQGKLGQHF. The full variable domain, rest sourced from reference TRBV2 and TRBJ1-5, is EPEVTQTPSHQVTQMGQEVILRCVPISNHLYFYWYRQILGQKVEFLVSFYNNEISEKSEIFDDQFSVERPDGSNFTLKIRSTKLEDSAMYFCASTGQGKLGQHFGDGTRLSIL.

This chain links TRBV6-2 or TRBV6-3 with TRBJ2-2, with D perhaps matching TRBD1 (6 bases). With 3 bases removed from V and 9 bases from J, the gap between germline ends came to 26 bases. The CDR3 length is 18 residues. CDR1 is MNHEY and CDR2 is SVGEGT in the germline V gene. The CDR3 DNA is TGTGCCAGCAGTTATCCTAACGGACTGCCGCCAGGGGCGAGGGAGCTGTTTTTT. This sequence encodes CASSYPNGLPPGARELFF.

The chain joins TRBV4-1 to TRBJ1-4, with D tentatively TRBD1 (6 bases). CDR1 is MGHRA and CDR2 is YSYEKL in the germline V gene. This CDR3 comprises 15 residues. Trimming removed 0 bases from V and 4 bases from J, with 9 bases in between. The CDR3 nucleotides read TGCGCCAGCAGCCAAGAGCCGGACAGTAATGAAAAACTGTTTTTT. The encoded protein is CASSQEPDSNEKLFF.

The gene calls are TRBV19 and TRBJ2-2; no clear D. The CDR3 extends over 14 amino acids. Germline V lookup: CDR1 LNHDA, CDR2 SQIVND (reference sequence). The germline V and J ends were trimmed by 7 bases and 1 base, with 10 bases remaining between them. CDR3 protein: CASTIAWNTGELFF. The DNA of the CDR3 is TGTGCCAGTACCATTGCGTGGAACACCGGGGAGCTGTTTTTT.

The chain employs TRBV19 and TRBJ2-2; 9 bases are a match to TRBD2. The CDR3 loop spans 16 amino acids. After removal of 4 bases from V and 0 bases from J, the junction contained 3 bases not matched to a gene. Per the germline V gene, CDR1 is LNHDA and CDR2 is SQIVND (reference sequence). This CDR3 reads CASSRLAGTNTGELFF. The CDR3 DNA reads TGTGCCAGTAGTAGGCTAGCGGGAACGAACACCGGGGAGCTGTTTTTT.

This chain uses TRBV7-3 with TRBJ1-1, with D unclear. Germline loops: CDR1 SGHTA, CDR2 FQGTGA. This CDR3 spans 13 amino acids. The V end was cut by 3 bases, the J end by 0 bases, with 5 bases between. Here the CDR3 DNA reads TGTGCCAGCAGCTTCGGGATGAACACTGAAGCTTTCTTT. Its translation: CASSFGMNTEAFF.

This chain connects TRBV25-1 to TRBJ1-1; possible D gene TRBD1, 6 bases. V lost 3 bases and J lost 3, with 14 bases in between. Germline V lookup: CDR1 MGHDK, CDR2 SYGVNS. CDR3 length equals 15 residues. The CDR3, as DNA: TGTGCCAGCAGTGAGTTGGACAGCACGGACACTGAAGCTTTCTTT. It yields the protein CASSELDSTDTEAFF.

The chain has TRBV6-1 and TRBJ1-5; TRBD1 is a possible D gene (5 bases). This CDR3 comprises 17 residues. V lost 2 bases to trimming and J lost 6 bases, with 20 bases between them. Germline V gene data show CDR1 as MNHNS and CDR2 as SASEGT. The CDR3 region has the DNA TGTGCCAGCAGTGAAACCGCCCACGCACTAGGGGTTCAGCCCCAGCATTTT. Its protein is CASSETAHALGVQPQHF.

This chain connects TRBV6-1 to TRBJ1-3, with 8 bases that match TRBD1. J lost 3 bases, V lost 4 bases, and 11 bases had no gene match. CDR3 length equals 17 residues. Germline V CDR1 and CDR2: MNHNS, SASEGT. The chain's CDR3 is CASSVASDREGGNTIYF. In DNA, the CDR3 is TGTGCCAGCAGTGTTGCTTCGGACAGGGAGGGTGGAAACACCATATATTTT.